This TCR beta chain was captured in a study of T cell repertoires in cytomegalovirus infection. The overall study: Public TCR beta signature analysis indicated the presence of both CMV infection and matching HLA type. Findings and limits, study-wide: Pooled public TCR beta family frequency picked out CMV carriers with the relevant HLA. The ex vivo response was dominated by HLA-C-restricted CMV-specific TCR beta clonotypes.

This clonotype showed up many times. Antigen unknown. The CDR3 contains 15 residues. With 7 bases removed from V and 3 bases from J, the gap between germline ends came to 16 bases. Germline V gives CDR1 MNHEY, CDR2 SVGEGT. TCRdb fed the reads into MiXCR, producing one record per CDR3 protein. The table records fewer than 550,000 distinct CDR3 sequences, about 11% of them present only once. The sample comprised PBMCs. This clonotype originated in a human donor in good health (CMV status not recorded). Some clones in this sample may be carry-over from other donors' samples. The rearrangement uses TRBV6-2 or TRBV6-3 and TRBJ2-1; D assignment may be TRBD1 or TRBD2 (6 bases each). The CDR3 sequence: CASTSKKGGYNEQFF. Here the CDR3 DNA reads TGTGCCAGCACCTCAAAAAAGGGGGGCTACAATGAGCAGTTCTTC.